Sequencing of this T cell receptor (beta chain) was carried out in a study of blood T cell repertoires in COVID-19. Study information: Both acute and convalescent COVID-19 samples were obtained from the United States, Italy and Spain.

J gave up 3 bases and V 6 bases, and 1 base lay outside the gene matches. Germline lookup yields CDR1 LNHDA and CDR2 SQIVND (reference sequence). CDR3 length equals 13 residues. In the original analysis: From reference gene primer amplification, estimates of nucleated cell counts were derived. TCRdb keeps only in-frame clones here, not all; method: immunoSEQ multiplex PCR. V and J calls and clone size are those listed in that table; D and trimming were worked out from the DNA. The sample has tens of thousands of clones; roughly 80% are singletons. This sequence originates from a man aged 70 or older with acute or convalescent COVID-19. The genes are TRBV19 and TRBJ1-5; 8 bases agree with TRBD1. The sequencing input was peripheral blood. The CDR3 nucleotides are TGTGCCAGTAGGACAGGGGTCAATCAGCCCCAGCATTTT. Residues: CASRTGVNQPQHF.